This T cell receptor beta chain emerged from a study of OX40 agonist ivuxolimab in advanced cancers. The method was immunoSEQ multiplex PCR; TCRdb's version includes in-frame clones alone and lacks a portion of them. The sample shows around 62,000 clones, approximately 86% of them seen only once. Autoimmune disease history or systemic immunosuppression was exclusionary. On cycle 4 day 1 and cycle 7 day 1, as well as at baseline, blood was sampled. The CDR3 sequence is 16 residues long. Germline V gene sequence: CDR1 SSHAT, CDR2 FNYEAQ (reference sequence). On this clone itself: Its target is unknown. The junction does not match germline at one end; this may be a read error.

Notes on the study in general: Clonal expansion was seen in CD4+ and CD8+ blood T cells by week 6 at 0.1 to 3.0 mg/kg.

Sequencing used CD4+ or CD8+ T cells sorted from blood, obtained in a trial of the OX40 agonist ivuxolimab. The TCR comes from an adult with an advanced solid tumor such as melanoma, head and neck, liver or kidney cancer. V is TRBV7-7 and J is TRBJ2-7; 9 bases align to TRBD1. The CDR3 is CASSCPQGDRAGEQYF. The DNA for the CDR3 is TGTGCTAGCAGTTGCCCCCAGGGGGACAGGGCCGGCGAGCAGTACTTC.